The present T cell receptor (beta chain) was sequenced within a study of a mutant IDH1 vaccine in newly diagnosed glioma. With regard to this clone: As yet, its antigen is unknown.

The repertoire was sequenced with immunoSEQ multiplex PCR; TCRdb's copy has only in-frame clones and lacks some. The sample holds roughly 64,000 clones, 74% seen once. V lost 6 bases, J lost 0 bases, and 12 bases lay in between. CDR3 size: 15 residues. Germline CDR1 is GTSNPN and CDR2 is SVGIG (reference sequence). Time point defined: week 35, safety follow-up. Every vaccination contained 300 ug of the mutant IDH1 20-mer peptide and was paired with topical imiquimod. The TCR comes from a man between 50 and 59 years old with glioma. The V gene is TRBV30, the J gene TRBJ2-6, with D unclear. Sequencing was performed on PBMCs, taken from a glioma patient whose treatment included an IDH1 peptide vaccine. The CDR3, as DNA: TGTGCCTGCGTGAAGGCGTACTCTGGGGCCAACGTCCTGACTTTC. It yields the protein CACVKAYSGANVLTF.